These 11 T cell receptor beta chains originate from one sample sequenced in a study of shared clonotypes between healthy human individuals. The table came from immunoSEQ multiplex PCR; TCRdb's copy has only in-frame clones and leaves some out. The sample shows more than 400,000 clones, around 95% of them seen only once. Sample: naive CD4+ T cells sorted from blood. The subset here: CD45RA+ positively selected. These receptors all stem from a woman under 40 in good health.

This rearrangement joins TRBV21-1 to TRBJ1-1; TRBD1, as called in the table, went unchecked against the DNA. TRBV21-1 is reported as a pseudogene. This CDR3 is 18 amino acids long. The CDR3 nucleotides read TGTGCCAGCAGCAAAGTGGGGGACAGCTCATGGAGTACCCCTGAAGCTTTCTTT. As protein: CASSKVGDSSWSTPEAFF.

J is TRBJ2-5 and V is TRBV13; possibly TRBD1 or TRBD2 for D (5 bases each). Germline V CDR1 and CDR2: PRHDT, FYEKMQ (reference sequence). This CDR3 has 14 amino acids. V gave up 5 bases and J gave up 5 bases, with 15 bases separating them. CDR3 region: CASSKARGQETQYF. The CDR3 coding sequence is TGTGCCAGCAGCAAAGCGAGGGGTCAGGAGACCCAGTACTTC.

The sample holds one count of this clone. The V gene is TRBV19, the J gene TRBJ2-5; D is perhaps TRBD2 (7 bases). CDR1 is LNHDA and CDR2 is SQIVND in the germline V gene (reference sequence). V was pared by 3 bases and J by 5 bases, with 16 bases between. CDR3 length: 15 residues. CDR3 DNA sequence: TGTGCCAGTAGTATGGGAGGGGGACTGGAGGAGACCCAGTACTTC. It codes for CASSMGGGLEETQYF.

The J gene is TRBJ1-5, the V gene TRBV10-3; D remains unclear. Trimming took 3 bases from V and 1 from J, leaving 22 bases between them. Germline loops: CDR1 ENHRY, CDR2 SYGVKD. The CDR3 consists of 19 residues. CDR3 DNA: TGTGCCATCAGTGACCCCCCCGAGGGAGGTATTCCAAGCAATCAGCCCCAGCATTTT. Protein sequence: CAISDPPEGGIPSNQPQHF.

This clone appeared a few times. The rearrangement uses TRBV5-1 and TRBJ2-2, with 10 bases matching TRBD2. Germline V gene data show CDR1 as SGHRS and CDR2 as YFSETQ. The CDR3 loop spans 16 amino acids. V was clipped by 4 bases and J by 5 bases; unmatched bases: 8. DNA for the CDR3: TGCGCCAGCAGCGAGCGGGAGGGCCGACGAACCGGGGAGCTGTTTTTT. It translates to CASSEREGRRTGELFF.

The rearrangement links TRBV7-2 to TRBJ2-3; D is uncertain. Germline V CDR1 and CDR2: SGHTA, FQGNSA. CDR3 size: 12 residues. Trimming cost V 3 bases and J 6 bases, with 7 bases left between them. The CDR3 is CASSFQPDTQYF. Written as DNA, the CDR3 is TGTGCCAGCAGCTTTCAACCGGATACGCAGTATTTT.

CDR3 DNA: TGCGCCAGCAGCTTGGGATCGCCTACCTACGAGCAGTACTTC. This translates into CASSLGSPTYEQYF. V and J are TRBV5-1 and TRBJ2-7; the D is unclear. V dropped 0 bases and J dropped 2 bases, with 9 bases sitting between them. The CDR3 loop spans 14 amino acids. Germline V CDR1 and CDR2: SGHRS, YFSETQ.

The V gene is TRBV19, the J gene TRBJ1-1; weak D call: TRBD1 (6 bases). Trimming removed 3 bases from V and 1 base from J, with 9 bases in between. This CDR3 contains 14 residues. Germline assignment: CDR1 LNHDA and CDR2 SQIVND (reference sequence). The CDR3 DNA reads as TGTGCCAGTAGTATGGGGGGGCGGAACACTGAAGCTTTCTTT. Protein product: CASSMGGRNTEAFF. The full variable domain, with the rest looked up from reference TRBV19 and TRBJ1-1, is DGGITQSPKYLFRKEGQNVTLSCEQNLNHDAMYWYRQDPGQGLRLIYYSQIVNDFQKGDIAEGYSVSREKKESFPLTVTSAQKNPTAFYLCASSMGGRNTEAFFGQGTRLTVV.

The gene calls are TRBV19 and TRBJ1-1, with D possibly being TRBD1 (6 bases). The CDR3 has 15 residues. Trimming shortened V by 7 bases and J by 6 bases, and 21 bases separated the two germline ends. From germline, CDR1 is LNHDA and CDR2 SQIVND (reference sequence). In nucleotides, the CDR3 is TGTGCCAGTACCCCACTGACAGGAGCTGTGGCTGAAGCTTTCTTT. It yields the protein CASTPLTGAVAEAFF.

The rearrangement links TRBV7-9 to TRBJ2-7; the D gene is possibly TRBD2 (6 bases). Germline CDR1 and CDR2: SEHNR and FQNEAQ (reference sequence). The germline V and J ends were trimmed by 5 bases and 0 bases, with 11 bases remaining between them. The CDR3 has 14 residues. The chain's CDR3 is CASSVSGSSYEQYF. The CDR3 DNA reads TGTGCCAGCAGCGTCAGCGGGTCCTCCTACGAGCAGTACTTC.

This clone was observed a handful of times. This rearrangement joins TRBV11-2 to TRBJ2-7; the D gene is possibly TRBD2 (5 bases). Germline CDR1 is SGHAT and CDR2 is FQNNGV. Trimming took 1 base from V and 2 from J, leaving 9 bases between them. This CDR3 is built from 14 residues. In DNA form, the CDR3 reads TGTGCCAGCAGCTTAGGGACGGGAACCTACGAGCAGTACTTC. Amino acids: CASSLGTGTYEQYF.